The 20 T cell receptor beta chains below come from one sample, sequenced in a study of Graves' ophthalmopathy and Graves' hyperthyroidism. Scientists amplified the TCR beta CDR3 regions from RNA transcripts. RT-PCR in the first round used HTBI primers; a second-round multiplex PCR followed. TCRdb itself ran the multiplex PCR reads through MiXCR, one entry per CDR3 protein. The data contain approximately 330,000 distinct CDR3 sequences, 15% to 20% of them seen just once; the ten biggest clones take up 9% to 15%. The specimen was peripheral blood. Source of these receptors: an adult man with Graves' ophthalmopathy.

This clonotype was counted many times. The V gene is TRBV28, the J gene TRBJ2-2, with 7 positions matching TRBD2. V trimming: 3 bases; J trimming: 6 bases; junction bases outside the gene matches: 7. CDR1 MDHEN and CDR2 SYDVKM come from the germline V gene. The CDR3 consists of 15 residues. The CDR3 spells CASSLGSREAGELFF. The CDR3 DNA is TGTGCCAGCAGTTTGGGTAGCCGGGAGGCCGGGGAGCTGTTTTTT.

The chain employs TRBV7-2 and TRBJ2-6; D call uncertain. Per the germline V gene, CDR1 is SGHTA and CDR2 is FQGNSA. V dropped 3 bases and J dropped 4 bases, with 10 bases sitting between them. CDR3 length: 15 residues. CDR3 DNA sequence: TGTGCCAGCAGCTTTACAGTGTCAGGGGCCAACGTCCTGACTTTC. This encodes CASSFTVSGANVLTF.

In this sample, this clonotype turned up many times. The genes are TRBV30 and TRBJ1-3; D may be TRBD1 (5 bases). The CDR3 loop spans 13 amino acids. Germline CDR1 is GTSNPN and CDR2 is SVGIG (reference sequence). The V and J ends lost 6 bases and 4 bases respectively, with 13 bases between them. The CDR3 DNA sequence: TGTGCCTGCACTGGGACCTTCGGAAACACCATATATTTT. It yields the protein CACTGTFGNTIYF.

This clonotype was seen repeatedly, ten times or more. The rearrangement links TRBV27 to TRBJ1-1; 8 bases align to TRBD1. V lost 4 bases, J lost 4 bases, and 8 bases stayed unmatched. The germline V gene has CDR1 MNHEY and CDR2 SMNVEV (reference sequence). This CDR3 comprises 15 residues. The CDR3 bases are TGTGCCAGCAGTTACCATGGACAGGGCGGCACTGAAGCTTTCTTT. It specifies CASSYHGQGGTEAFF.

This clonotype was found many times. The V gene is TRBV7-2, the J gene TRBJ2-5; D might be TRBD1 (6 bases). The CDR3 extends over 17 amino acids. The V end lost 1 base, the J end lost 4 bases, and 19 bases lay between the germline ends. Germline values: CDR1 SGHTA, CDR2 FQGNSA. The CDR3 region is CASSLGPQGFGRETQYF. The CDR3 DNA sequence: TGTGCCAGCAGCTTAGGACCACAGGGTTTCGGTCGAGAGACCCAGTACTTC.

This clonotype was counted ten times or more. The chain has TRBV27 and TRBJ2-7; the D is unclear. The ends were cut back, 4 bases at V and 0 bases at J, with 10 bases in the middle. The CDR3 loop spans 14 amino acids. The germline V gene has CDR1 MNHEY and CDR2 SMNVEV (reference sequence). The DNA of the CDR3 is TGTGCCAGCAGTTCCCAACGGCTCTCCTACGAGCAGTACTTC. Amino acids: CASSSQRLSYEQYF.

This clonotype was counted at least ten times. The CDR3 bases are TGTGCCAGGACGGACCCGGCGACTGAAGCTTTCTTT. Its translation is CARTDPATEAFF. The rearrangement uses TRBV27 and TRBJ1-1; D unresolved. V was shortened by 9 bases and J by 5 bases, with 13 bases between the two germline ends. This CDR3 contains 12 residues. Germline V CDR1 and CDR2: MNHEY, SMNVEV (reference sequence).

This clonotype appeared many times. The junction departs from germline at one end; a sequencing error may be responsible. This chain links TRBV7-9 with TRBJ1-2; D perhaps matches TRBD1 (5 bases). The germline gives CDR1 SEHNR, CDR2 FQNEAQ (reference sequence). The CDR3 has 14 amino acids. CDR3 in amino acids: CAGSLLTANYGYTF. The CDR3 DNA is TGTGCCGGCAGCTTACTGACAGCTAACTATGGCTACACCTTC.

This clonotype was counted between two and nine times. At one end the junction does not follow the germline gene, possibly because of a read error. The V gene is TRBV2, the J gene TRBJ1-2; a possible D gene is TRBD1 (5 bases). The germline CDR1 and CDR2 sequences are SNHLY and FYNNEI. This CDR3 comprises 13 residues. This chain's CDR3 is CASSLEGADGYIF. The DNA of the CDR3 is TGTGCCAGCAGCCTCGAAGGGGCCGATGGCTACATCTTC.

In its sample, this clonotype was seen a few times. The gene calls are TRBV30 and TRBJ2-3; D remains unclear. Germline V CDR1 and CDR2: GTSNPN, SVGIG (reference sequence). The CDR3 covers 13 residues. Trimming stripped 2 bases from V and 6 bases from J, with 12 bases between. CDR3 DNA sequence: TGTGCCTGGAGTCCCCCCGCATGGGATACGCAGTATTTT. This encodes CAWSPPAWDTQYF. The full variable domain, in which reference TRBV30 and TRBJ2-3 provide the parts outside the CDR3, is SQTIHQWPATLVQPVGSPLSLECTVEGTSNPNLYWYRQAAGRGLQLLFYSVGIGQISSEVPQNLSASRPQDRQFILSSKKLLLSDSGFYLCAWSPPAWDTQYFGPGTRLTVL.

This clonotype was counted ten times or more. V gene TRBV27 combines with J gene TRBJ1-2; a possible D gene is TRBD1 (5 bases). Germline CDR1 MNHEY, CDR2 SMNVEV (reference sequence). V was pared by 2 bases and J by 5 bases, with 9 bases between. The CDR3 has 13 residues. CDR3 loop: CASSLKSGYGYTF. The DNA of the CDR3 is TGTGCCAGCAGTTTAAAGTCAGGGTATGGCTACACCTTC.

This clonotype came up many times. DNA of the CDR3: TGTGCCAGCAACCCCGGGACAGGGGGCGACACCGGGGAGCTGTTTTTT. Translated, it gives CASNPGTGGDTGELFF. The chain recombines TRBV5-4 with TRBJ2-2, with 12 bases fitting TRBD1. The ends lost 6 bases at V and 3 bases at J; junction bases unmatched: 6. The CDR3 covers 16 residues. Per germline, CDR1 SGHNT and CDR2 YYREEE (reference sequence).

The chain joins TRBV10-3 to TRBJ2-7; D is tentatively TRBD1 or TRBD2 (5 bases each). Germline-derived CDR1 and CDR2 are ENHRY and SYGVKD. The CDR3 totals 16 residues. V lost 0 bases and J 3 bases, leaving 15 bases between the germline ends. CDR3 sequence reads: CAISESGGGSGYEQYF. The CDR3 DNA sequence: TGTGCCATCAGTGAGTCCGGTGGGGGTTCCGGCTACGAGCAGTACTTC.

This clonotype has only one observation. The V gene is TRBV12-3 or TRBV12-4, the J gene TRBJ1-1; the match to TRBD1 covers 8 bases. CDR3 size: 13 residues. Trimming removed 3 bases from V and 7 bases from J; junction bases left unmatched: 4. The CDR3 sequence is CASSFRTGHEAFF. The DNA for the CDR3 is TGTGCCAGCAGTTTCCGGACAGGGCATGAAGCTTTCTTT.

This clonotype occurred many times. The rearrangement joins TRBV11-1 to TRBJ2-2, with 11 bases lining up with TRBD2. The junction had 6 bases not matched to a gene; V was cut back by 5 bases and J by 4 bases. CDR3 size: 16 residues. Germline CDR1 reads SGHAT; CDR2 reads FQDESV (reference sequence). The DNA for the CDR3 is TGTGCCAGCAGCGCATTAGCGGGGGGGATCACCGGGGAGCTGTTTTTT. Encoded protein: CASSALAGGITGELFF. Filled out from reference TRBV11-1 and TRBJ2-2, the complete variable domain reads EAEVAQSPRYKITEKSQAVAFWCDPISGHATLYWYRQILGQGPELLVQFQDESVVDDSQLPKDRFSAERLKGVDSTLKIQPAELGDSAMYLCASSALAGGITGELFFGEGSRLTVL.

In its sample, this clonotype was seen many times. V usage is TRBV14 and J usage is TRBJ2-6; D is unresolved. The CDR3 sequence is 18 residues long. The germline V gene has CDR1 SGHDN and CDR2 FVKESK. V shed 2 bases and J shed 0 bases, with 14 bases lying between them. In DNA, the CDR3 is TGTGCCAGCAGCCAATGGAAGGACGGCAACTCTGGGGCCAACGTCCTGACTTTC. Protein: CASSQWKDGNSGANVLTF.

At least ten counts were recorded for this clonotype. The chain employs TRBV4-1 and TRBJ2-4; no definite D call. The CDR3 covers 14 residues. The V and J ends lost 2 bases and 6 bases respectively, with 11 bases between them. Germline V gene sequence: CDR1 MGHRA, CDR2 YSYEKL. In DNA, the CDR3 is TGCGCCAGCAGCCAACCCCACTTGGGAAACATTCAGTACTTC. This translates into CASSQPHLGNIQYF.

This clonotype was detected a few times. The chain carries TRBV15 and TRBJ1-1, with D possibly TRBD1 on 5 matching bases. V lost 0 bases and J lost 4, with 12 bases in between. CDR1 LNHNV and CDR2 YYDKDF come from the germline V gene (reference sequence). The CDR3 loop spans 15 amino acids. This CDR3 is CATSRDQGEGTEAFF. The CDR3 region has the DNA TGTGCCACCAGCAGAGATCAAGGGGAGGGCACTGAAGCTTTCTTT. Using reference TRBV15 and TRBJ1-1 for the parts outside the CDR3, the full variable domain is DAMVIQNPRYQVTQFGKPVTLSCSQTLNHNVMYWYQQKSSQAPKLLFHYYDKDFNNEADTPDNFQSRRPNTSFCFLDIRSPGLGDTAMYLCATSRDQGEGTEAFFGQGTRLTVV.

This clonotype was seen ten or more times. The V call is TRBV12-3 or TRBV12-4, the J call TRBJ1-2; D not certain. The length of the CDR3 is 11 residues. Trimming removed 1 base from V and 6 bases from J, with 3 bases in between. The CDR3 DNA is TGTGCCAGCAGTTTAGGGGATGGCTACACCTTC. It translates to CASSLGDGYTF.

This clonotype was seen ten or more times. The chain links TRBV18 to TRBJ2-1; D is uncertain. The CDR3 sequence is 11 residues long. Trimming cost V 2 bases and J 8 bases, with 4 bases left between them. Germline V gives CDR1 KGHSH, CDR2 LQKENI. CDR3 nucleotides: TGTGCCAGCTCACCAGCTTATGAGCAGTTCTTC. This sequence encodes CASSPAYEQFF.